The source of this TCR beta chain is a study of T cell responses to AZD1222 COVID-19 vaccine. Worth noting for this clone: Its antigen is as yet unknown.

Study-wide points: Epitopes outside B.1.351 and B.1.1.7 mutated regions reportedly drew nearly half of spike TCRs. Seropositivity was recorded at baseline in only a handful of AZD1222 recipients.

Germline loops: CDR1 ENHRY, CDR2 SYGVKD. The CDR3 covers 14 residues. Trimming took off 4 bases at V and 11 bases at J, with 18 bases between the two ends. Generated by immunoSEQ multiplex PCR, the TCRdb table keeps only in-frame clones and is missing some. The sample carries 75,000 to 90,000 clones, more than 90% recorded once. The genes are TRBV10-3 and TRBJ1-5; no clear D gene. This receptor was identified in an adult in good health. The sample here was peripheral blood, taken on day 0 of AZD1222 vaccination. This CDR3 is CAISVEQTARAQHF. The CDR3 DNA sequence: TGTGCCATCAGTGTGGAACAGACCGCAAGGGCCCAGCATTTT.